This entry features one TCR beta chain sequence. Patients in Seattle were enrolled during active infection, then followed longitudinally. The V segment lost 6 bases and the J segment 0 bases; nucleotides outside the gene matches: 16. CDR1 is SEHNR and CDR2 is FQNEAQ in the germline V gene (reference sequence). The CDR3 is 19 residues long. Measured with immunoSEQ multiplex PCR; TCRdb has only the in-frame clones, and not every one. The sample holds some 160,000 clones, around four fifths seen once. This entry is derived from a study of blood T cell repertoires in COVID-19. The genes are TRBV7-9 and TRBJ2-1; the match to TRBD2 covers 8 bases. Sequencing was done on a sample of peripheral blood. The source of this sequence is an elderly woman with COVID-19, enrolled during active disease. The CDR3, as DNA: TGTGCCAGCAGTGGGGGAGCTAGCGGGTATACCAGCTCCTACAATGAGCAGTTCTTC. Residues: CASSGGASGYTSSYNEQFF. The whole variable domain, remainder taken from reference TRBV7-9 and TRBJ2-1, is DTGVSQNPRHKITKRGQNVTFRCDPISEHNRLYWYRQTLGQGPEFLTYFQNEAQLEKSRLLSDRFSAERPKGSFSTLEIQRTEQGDSAMYLCASSGGASGYTSSYNEQFFGPGTRLTVL.